Shown below are 10 T cell receptor beta chains from a single sample sequenced in a study of blood T cell repertoires in COVID-19. Produced via immunoSEQ multiplex PCR; TCRdb's table is partial and in-frame only. Of roughly 110,000 clones in the sample, around nine tenths were seen once. The source material was peripheral blood. Every receptor here comes from a woman between 65 and 79 years old who had recovered from COVID-19.

The chain uses TRBV28 and TRBJ1-2; TRBD1 matches at 7 bases. The germline CDR1 and CDR2 sequences are MDHEN and SYDVKM. The V gene end was trimmed by 3 bases and the J gene end by 4 bases; junction bases not matched to a gene: 5. The CDR3 covers 14 residues. CDR3 DNA: TGTGCCAGCAGTTTTAGACAGGGACTCTATGGCTACACCTTC. Protein product: CASSFRQGLYGYTF.

This clone was observed a few times. The chain has TRBV19 and TRBJ1-5; D perhaps matches TRBD1 (5 bases). The CDR3 is 15 amino acids. V was shortened by 4 bases and J by 0 bases, with 10 bases between the two germline ends. In germline, CDR1 is LNHDA, CDR2 SQIVND (reference sequence). CDR3 sequence reads: CASSRATDSNQPQHF. The CDR3 DNA reads TGTGCCAGTAGTAGGGCGACAGATAGCAATCAGCCCCAGCATTTT.

This chain connects TRBV9 to TRBJ2-3; 11 bases fit TRBD1. The V and J ends lost 4 bases and 3 bases, in that order; junction bases with no gene match: 4. Germline V gene data show CDR1 as SGDLS and CDR2 as YYNGEE. The CDR3 is 15 residues long. In nucleotides, the CDR3 is TGTGCCAGCAGCCTTGGGACAGGGGGTACAGATACGCAGTATTTT. Amino acids: CASSLGTGGTDTQYF.

The chain is built from TRBV7-9 and TRBJ2-7, with TRBD1 matching over 10 bases. The V gene's germline CDR1 is SEHNR and CDR2 FQNEAQ (reference sequence). Trimming took 4 bases from V and 5 from J; bases not matched to a gene: 8. CDR3 length: 15 amino acids. CDR3 bases: TGTGCCAGCAGCTCGGGACAGGGGAAAGGGGACGAGCAGTACTTC. Translation: CASSSGQGKGDEQYF.

Turning to this clone: At one end the junction does not follow the germline gene, possibly because of a read error. The chain has TRBV9 and TRBJ1-2, with TRBD1 matching 7 bases. Germline CDR1 and CDR2: SGDLS and YYNGEE. The CDR3 is 16 amino acids. The CDR3 is CASSVAETGLEYDYTF. The CDR3, as DNA: TGTGCCAGCAGCGTAGCGGAGACAGGGCTTGAGTATGACTACACCTTC.

The chain links TRBV3-1 (or the pseudogene TRBV3-2) to TRBJ1-1, with no clear D. Germline V gives CDR1 LGHDT, CDR2 YNNKEL (reference sequence). The CDR3 runs to 14 residues. The ends were cut back, 0 bases at V and 2 bases at J, with 7 bases in the middle. The CDR3 spells CASSQDWANTEAFF. The CDR3 nucleotides read TGTGCCAGCAGCCAAGATTGGGCCAACACTGAAGCTTTCTTT.

The V call is TRBV15, the J call TRBJ2-5, with no clear D. Trimming pared 5 bases from V and 2 bases from J, leaving 24 bases between. The CDR3 length is 18 residues. Germline V lookup: CDR1 LNHNV, CDR2 YYDKDF (reference sequence). The CDR3 bases are TGTGCCACCAGCCCCCAGTACGGCGGCACGGAATTTCAAGAGACCCAGTACTTC. It translates to CATSPQYGGTEFQETQYF.

This chain connects TRBV28 to TRBJ2-2; possible D gene TRBD2, 6 bases. The CDR3 extends over 14 amino acids. CDR1 is MDHEN, CDR2 SYDVKM, per germline. V lost 6 bases and J 5 bases, leaving 13 bases between the germline ends. In nucleotides, the CDR3 is TGTGCCAGCAGCGCCGGGGGTGGGACCGGGGAGCTGTTTTTT. It is translated as CASSAGGGTGELFF.

The V gene is TRBV6-5, the J gene TRBJ2-7, with TRBD1 matching 9 bases. Germline CDR1 reads MNHEY; CDR2 reads SVGAGI. The CDR3 has 14 residues. Trimming removed 6 bases from V and 4 bases from J; junction bases left unmatched: 7. The CDR3 reads CASSAGTGWYEQYF. DNA for the CDR3: TGTGCCAGCAGCGCCGGGACAGGGTGGTACGAGCAGTACTTC.

J is TRBJ2-3 and V is TRBV18; a possible D gene is TRBD2 (5 bases). Trimming pared 3 bases from V and 2 bases from J, leaving 15 bases between. Germline lookup yields CDR1 KGHSH and CDR2 LQKENI. This CDR3 is 16 amino acids long. The CDR3 loop reads CASSPGRGSSTDTQYF. The CDR3 DNA reads TGTGCCAGCTCACCCGGGCGTGGGAGCTCCACAGATACGCAGTATTTT.